This T cell receptor beta chain was found in a study of a mutant IDH1 vaccine in newly diagnosed glioma (dated by TCRdb to the early 2020s). Regarding the study in general: Of the 25 to 40 patients who were treated, approximately 60% were male and about 40% were female, and the mean age was around 43 years. Longitudinal TCRB deep sequencing was performed for roughly 24 treated patients wherever samples were available for exploratory analyses. Before enrollment, most patients had been given radiochemotherapy with temozolomide as standard therapy, while the rest had received either radiotherapy alone or temozolomide alone. Six visits were used for peripheral blood collection: V03 (baseline), V05, V07, V10, V12 and V13. General conclusions and limits of the study: Across multiple MHC alleles, vaccine-induced immune responses were seen in around 94% of patients. The authors noted that analyses of patient blood samples could not be reproduced because of sample limitations. No apparent relationship was observed between pseudoprogression and alterations in the top peripheral T cell clonotypes detected by TCRB sequencing. PBMC samples for TCRB deep sequencing were selected based on availability.

The time point label, read with the paper, signifies: baseline, week 1 (first vaccination visit). The sample's treatment or condition, from its label and the paper: pre-vaccination baseline after standard-of-care therapy. Donors had newly diagnosed WHO grade 3 or 4 IDH1-mutant astrocytomas with loss of nuclear ATRX. The samples were drawn from NOA16, a multicentre, single-arm, open-label phase I trial in Germany that tested a mutant IDH1 peptide vaccine in humans for the first time. For immunogenicity testing, the blood drawn at visit V03 was used as the baseline sample. Genomic DNA for TCRB sequencing was isolated from EDTA blood with the DNeasy Blood and Tissue Kit. Of note for this clone: Its target antigen remains unknown. Base qualities are missing; no much larger clone stands one base away.

To prepare the library, the immunoSEQ multiplex PCR assay was applied. Following the manufacturer's protocol, the hsTCRB Kit was used to amplify rearranged TCR beta chain sequences. Sequencing of TCRB libraries was carried out on an Illumina MiSeq. Processing in the source paper ran as follows. Demultiplexing, trimming and gene mapping were performed with the kit vendor's proprietary platform. Drawn from immuneACCESS, this table holds only the in-frame rearrangements with V and J called that TCRdb kept. Clones are partly lost; checked studies trace under half to an unresolved V gene and leave the rest unexplained. The V and J calls and clone size were taken over from that table, and D and trimming were inferred from the DNA. This sample is represented by 70,000 or so clones; about 86% of them were singletons. Approximately 4.5% of the sample lies in the top ten. V is shortened by 10 bases, J by 3 bases, and the region joining them spans 9 bases. Taken from cysteine to phenylalanine, the CDR3 has 11 residues. Just CDR3 DNA is preserved here, 33 bases in frame from base 1. Reading the germline V gene gives CDR1 SNHLY and CDR2 FYNNEI.

The TCR was taken from a woman aged 18 to 35 with glioma. Some clones in this sample may be carry-over from other donors' samples. Here the sequenced sample was peripheral blood mononuclear cells (PBMCs), taken from a glioma patient treated with radiotherapy, temozolomide or both. The rearranged chain carries TRBV2 and TRBJ1-1; the D gene assignment is ambiguous. The bases read TGTGCCACCCTCCCAGACACTGAAGCTTTCTTT. This encodes CATLPDTEAFF.